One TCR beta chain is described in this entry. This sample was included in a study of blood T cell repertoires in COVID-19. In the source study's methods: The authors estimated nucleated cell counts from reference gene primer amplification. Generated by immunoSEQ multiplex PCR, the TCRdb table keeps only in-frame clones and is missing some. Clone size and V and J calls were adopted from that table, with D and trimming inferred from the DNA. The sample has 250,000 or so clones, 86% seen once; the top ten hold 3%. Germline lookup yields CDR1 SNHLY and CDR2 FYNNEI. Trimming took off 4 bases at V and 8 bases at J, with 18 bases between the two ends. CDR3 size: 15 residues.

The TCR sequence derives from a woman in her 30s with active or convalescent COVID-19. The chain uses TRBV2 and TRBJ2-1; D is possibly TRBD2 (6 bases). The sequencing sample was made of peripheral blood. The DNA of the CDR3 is TGTGCCAGCAGTGGTGCGGCTTGGACGGGGGATGAGCAGTTCTTC. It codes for CASSGAAWTGDEQFF.